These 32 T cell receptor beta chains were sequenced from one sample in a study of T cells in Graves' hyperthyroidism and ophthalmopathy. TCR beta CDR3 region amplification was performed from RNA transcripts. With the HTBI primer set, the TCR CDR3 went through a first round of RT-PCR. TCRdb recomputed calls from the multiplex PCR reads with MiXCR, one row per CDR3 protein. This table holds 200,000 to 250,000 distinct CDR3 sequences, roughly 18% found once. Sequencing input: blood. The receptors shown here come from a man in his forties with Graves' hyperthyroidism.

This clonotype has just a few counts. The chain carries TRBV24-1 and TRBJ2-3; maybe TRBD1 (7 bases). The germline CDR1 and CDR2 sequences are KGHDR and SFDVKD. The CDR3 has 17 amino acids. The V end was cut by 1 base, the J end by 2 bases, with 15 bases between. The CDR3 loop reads CATSDFGRGRNTDTQYF. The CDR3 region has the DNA TGTGCCACCAGTGATTTTGGCAGGGGGAGGAACACAGATACGCAGTATTTT.

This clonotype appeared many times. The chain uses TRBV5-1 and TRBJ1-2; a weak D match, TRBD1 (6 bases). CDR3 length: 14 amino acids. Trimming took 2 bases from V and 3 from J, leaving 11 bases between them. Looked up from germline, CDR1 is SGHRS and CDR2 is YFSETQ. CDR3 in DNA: TGCGCCAGCAGCTTAGCACAGGGAGACTATGGCTACACCTTC. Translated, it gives CASSLAQGDYGYTF. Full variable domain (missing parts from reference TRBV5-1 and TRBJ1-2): KAGVTQTPRYLIKTRGQQVTLSCSPISGHRSVSWYQQTPGQGLQFLFEYFSETQRNKGNFPGRFSGRQFSNSRSEMNVSTLELGDSALYLCASSLAQGDYGYTFGSGTRLTVV.

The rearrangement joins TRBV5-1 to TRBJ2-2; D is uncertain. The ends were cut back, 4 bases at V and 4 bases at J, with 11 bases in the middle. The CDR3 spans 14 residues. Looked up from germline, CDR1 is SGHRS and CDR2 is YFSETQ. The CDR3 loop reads CASSKDPGTGELFF. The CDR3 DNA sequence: TGCGCCAGCAGCAAGGACCCTGGCACCGGGGAGCTGTTTTTT.

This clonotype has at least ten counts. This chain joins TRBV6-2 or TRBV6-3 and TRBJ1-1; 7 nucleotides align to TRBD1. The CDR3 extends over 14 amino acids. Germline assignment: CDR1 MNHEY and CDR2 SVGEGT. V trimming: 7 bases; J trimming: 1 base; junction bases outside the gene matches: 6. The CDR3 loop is CASIEGQPNTEAFF. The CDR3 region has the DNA TGTGCCAGCATCGAGGGACAGCCGAACACTGAAGCTTTCTTT.

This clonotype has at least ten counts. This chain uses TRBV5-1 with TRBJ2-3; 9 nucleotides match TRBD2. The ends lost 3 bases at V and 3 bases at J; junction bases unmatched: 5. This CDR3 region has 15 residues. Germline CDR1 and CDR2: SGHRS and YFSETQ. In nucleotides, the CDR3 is TGCGCCAGCAGCTATAGCGGGGGAAGGACAGATACGCAGTATTTT. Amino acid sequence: CASSYSGGRTDTQYF.

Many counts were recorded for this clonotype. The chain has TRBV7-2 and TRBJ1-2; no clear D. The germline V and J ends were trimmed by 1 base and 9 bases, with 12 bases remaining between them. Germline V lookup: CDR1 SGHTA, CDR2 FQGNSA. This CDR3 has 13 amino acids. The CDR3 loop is CASSLVNGESYTF. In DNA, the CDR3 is TGTGCCAGCAGCTTAGTAAACGGGGAAAGCTACACCTTC. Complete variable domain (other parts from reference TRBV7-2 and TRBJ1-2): GAGVSQSPSNKVTEKGKDVELRCDPISGHTALYWYRQSLGQGLEFLIYFQGNSAPDKSGLPSDRFSAERTGGSVSTLTIQRTQQEDSAVYLCASSLVNGESYTFGSGTRLTVV.

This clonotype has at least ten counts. In nucleotides, the CDR3 is TGCAGTGCTAGAGATGTTGAGGGTGAGGGAGGCACTGAAGCTTTCTTT. Translation gives CSARDVEGEGGTEAFF. This chain joins TRBV20-1 and TRBJ1-1; D unresolved. CDR1 is DFQATT, CDR2 SNEGSKA, per germline (reference sequence). The CDR3 loop spans 16 amino acids. V was shortened by 0 bases and J by 4 bases, with 18 bases between the two germline ends.

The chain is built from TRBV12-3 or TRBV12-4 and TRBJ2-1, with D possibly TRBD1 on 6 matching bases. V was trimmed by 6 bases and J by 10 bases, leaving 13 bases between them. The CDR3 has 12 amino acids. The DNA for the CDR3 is TGTGCCAGCAGACCTACAGGGAAGGAGCAGTTCTTC. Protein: CASRPTGKEQFF.

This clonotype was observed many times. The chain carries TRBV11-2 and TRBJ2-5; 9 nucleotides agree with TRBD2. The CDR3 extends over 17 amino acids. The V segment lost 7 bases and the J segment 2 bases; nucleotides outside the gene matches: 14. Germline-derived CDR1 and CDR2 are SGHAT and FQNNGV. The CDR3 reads CASTPFVSAGGQETQYF. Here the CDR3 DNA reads TGTGCCAGCACCCCGTTCGTATCGGCGGGGGGGCAAGAGACCCAGTACTTC.

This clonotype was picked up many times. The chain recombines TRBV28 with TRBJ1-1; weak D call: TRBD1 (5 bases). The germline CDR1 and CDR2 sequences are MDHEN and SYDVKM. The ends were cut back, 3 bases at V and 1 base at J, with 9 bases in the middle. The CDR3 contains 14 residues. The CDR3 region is CASSLAGQNTEAFF. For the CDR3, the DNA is TGTGCCAGCAGTTTGGCAGGGCAGAACACTGAAGCTTTCTTT.

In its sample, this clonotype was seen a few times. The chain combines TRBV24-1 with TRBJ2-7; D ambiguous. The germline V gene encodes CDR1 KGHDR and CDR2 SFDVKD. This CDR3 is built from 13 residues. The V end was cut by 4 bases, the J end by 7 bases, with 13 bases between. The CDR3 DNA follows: TGTGCCACCAGTGACTCAGGAGACCTTGAGCAGTACTTC. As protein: CATSDSGDLEQYF.

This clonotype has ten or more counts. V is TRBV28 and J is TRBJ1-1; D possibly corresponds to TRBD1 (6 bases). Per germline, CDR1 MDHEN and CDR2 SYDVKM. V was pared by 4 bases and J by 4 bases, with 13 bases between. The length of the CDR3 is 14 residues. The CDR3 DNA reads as TGTGCCAGCAGTTCCTCACAGGGTAGCACTGAAGCTTTCTTT. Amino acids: CASSSSQGSTEAFF. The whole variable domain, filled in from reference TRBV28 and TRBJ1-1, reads DVKVTQSSRYLVKRTGEKVFLECVQDMDHENMFWYRQDPGLGLRLIYFSYDVKMKEKGDIPEGYSVSREKKERFSLILESASTNQTSMYLCASSSSQGSTEAFFGQGTRLTVV.

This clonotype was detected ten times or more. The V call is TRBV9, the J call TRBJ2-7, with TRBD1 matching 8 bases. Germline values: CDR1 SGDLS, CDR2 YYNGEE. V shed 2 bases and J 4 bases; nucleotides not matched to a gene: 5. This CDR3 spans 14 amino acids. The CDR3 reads CASSVTGAGYEQYF. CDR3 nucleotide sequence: TGTGCCAGCAGCGTGACAGGGGCCGGGTACGAGCAGTACTTC.

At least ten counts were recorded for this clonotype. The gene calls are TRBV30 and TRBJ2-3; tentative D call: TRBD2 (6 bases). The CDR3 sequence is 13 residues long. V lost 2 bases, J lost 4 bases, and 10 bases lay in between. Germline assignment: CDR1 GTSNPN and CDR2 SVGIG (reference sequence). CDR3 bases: TGTGCCTGGAGTAAACGCGGGGCAGATACGCAGTATTTT. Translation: CAWSKRGADTQYF.

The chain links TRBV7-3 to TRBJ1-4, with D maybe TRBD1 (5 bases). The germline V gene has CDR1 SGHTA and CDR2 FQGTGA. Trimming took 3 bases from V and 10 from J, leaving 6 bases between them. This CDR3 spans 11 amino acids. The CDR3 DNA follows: TGTGCCAGCAGCTTGGGGGGAAAACTGTTTTTT. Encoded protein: CASSLGGKLFF.

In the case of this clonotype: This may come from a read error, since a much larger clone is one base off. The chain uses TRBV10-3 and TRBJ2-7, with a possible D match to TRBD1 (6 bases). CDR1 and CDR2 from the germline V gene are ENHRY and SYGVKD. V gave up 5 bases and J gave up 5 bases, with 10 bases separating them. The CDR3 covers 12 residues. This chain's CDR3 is CAISTDSDEQYF. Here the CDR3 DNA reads TGTGCCATCAGTACGGACAGCGACGAGCAGTACTTC.

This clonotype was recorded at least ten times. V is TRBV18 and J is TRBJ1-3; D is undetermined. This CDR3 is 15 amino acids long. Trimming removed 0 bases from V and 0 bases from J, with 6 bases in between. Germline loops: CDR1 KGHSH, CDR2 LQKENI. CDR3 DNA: TGTGCCAGCTCACCACCCTGGGTCTCTGGAAACACCATATATTTT. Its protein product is CASSPPWVSGNTIYF.

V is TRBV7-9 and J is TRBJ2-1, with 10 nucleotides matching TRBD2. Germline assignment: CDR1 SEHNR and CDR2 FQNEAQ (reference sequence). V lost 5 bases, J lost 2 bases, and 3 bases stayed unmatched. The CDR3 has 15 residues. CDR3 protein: CASSQAGGPYNEQFF. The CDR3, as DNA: TGTGCCAGCAGCCAAGCGGGGGGGCCCTACAATGAGCAGTTCTTC.

The CDR3 region has the DNA TGTGCCAGCAGGCCAACTAGCGGGAACACCGGGGAGCTGTTTTTT. Amino acids: CASRPTSGNTGELFF. This chain joins TRBV28 and TRBJ2-2, with 8 bases identical to TRBD2. V gave up 6 bases and J gave up 1 base; unmatched junction bases: 4. The V gene's germline CDR1 is MDHEN and CDR2 SYDVKM. This CDR3 spans 15 amino acids.

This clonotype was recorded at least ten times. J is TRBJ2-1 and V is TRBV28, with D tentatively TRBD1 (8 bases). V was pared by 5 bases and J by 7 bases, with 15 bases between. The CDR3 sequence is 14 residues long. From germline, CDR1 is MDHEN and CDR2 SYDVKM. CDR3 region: CASSPYRGGNEQFF. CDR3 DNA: TGTGCCAGCAGTCCCTACAGGGGGGGTAATGAGCAGTTCTTC.

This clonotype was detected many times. The CDR3 DNA sequence: TGTGCCAGCGCCCGGACAGGGAATCTCAACGAGCAGTACTTC. Residues: CASARTGNLNEQYF. The chain couples TRBV6-2 or TRBV6-3 to TRBJ2-7; TRBD1 matches at 8 bases. This CDR3 region has 14 residues. After removal of 8 bases from V and 5 bases from J, the junction contained 11 bases not matched to a gene. In germline, CDR1 is MNHEY, CDR2 SVGEGT.

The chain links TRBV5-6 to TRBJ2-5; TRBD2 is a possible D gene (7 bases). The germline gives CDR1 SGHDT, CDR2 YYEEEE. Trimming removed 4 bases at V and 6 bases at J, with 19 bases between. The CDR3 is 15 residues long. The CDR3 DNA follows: TGTGCCAGCAGCCCGGCGGGGGAGGGGGGCCAGACCCAGTACTTC. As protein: CASSPAGEGGQTQYF.

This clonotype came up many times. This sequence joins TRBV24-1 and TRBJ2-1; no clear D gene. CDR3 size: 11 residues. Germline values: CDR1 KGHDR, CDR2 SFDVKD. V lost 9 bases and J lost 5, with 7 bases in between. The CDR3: CATGQNNEQFF. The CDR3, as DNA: TGTGCCACCGGGCAGAACAATGAGCAGTTCTTC.

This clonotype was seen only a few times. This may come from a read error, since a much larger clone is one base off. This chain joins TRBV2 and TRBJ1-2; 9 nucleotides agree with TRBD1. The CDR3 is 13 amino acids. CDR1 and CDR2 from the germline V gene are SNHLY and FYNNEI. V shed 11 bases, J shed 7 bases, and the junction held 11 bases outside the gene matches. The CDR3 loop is CADGDRALVGYTF. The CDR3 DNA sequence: TGTGCCGATGGGGACAGGGCCCTTGTTGGCTACACCTTC.

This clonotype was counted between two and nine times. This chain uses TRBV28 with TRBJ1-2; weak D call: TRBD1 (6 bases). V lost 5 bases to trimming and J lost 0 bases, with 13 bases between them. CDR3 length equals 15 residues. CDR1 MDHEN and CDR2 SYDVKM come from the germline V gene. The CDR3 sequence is CASSPQGLANYGYTF. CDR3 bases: TGTGCCAGCAGTCCTCAGGGGTTGGCTAACTATGGCTACACCTTC.

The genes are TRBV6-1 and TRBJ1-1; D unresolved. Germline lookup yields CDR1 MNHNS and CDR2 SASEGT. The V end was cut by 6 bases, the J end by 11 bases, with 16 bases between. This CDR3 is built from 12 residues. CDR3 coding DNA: TGTGCCAGCAGCGACTGGGCTTTGTTCGCTTTCTTT. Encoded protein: CASSDWALFAFF.

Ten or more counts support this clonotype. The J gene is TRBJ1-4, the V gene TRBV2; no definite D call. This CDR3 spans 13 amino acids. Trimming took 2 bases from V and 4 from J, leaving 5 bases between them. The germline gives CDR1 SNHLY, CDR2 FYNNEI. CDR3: CASSEQVNEKLFF. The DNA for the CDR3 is TGTGCCAGCAGTGAACAGGTTAATGAAAAACTGTTTTTT.

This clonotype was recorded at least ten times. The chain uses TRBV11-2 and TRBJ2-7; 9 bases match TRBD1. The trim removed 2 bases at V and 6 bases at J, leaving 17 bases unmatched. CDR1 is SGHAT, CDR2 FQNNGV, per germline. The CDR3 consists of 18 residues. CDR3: CASSLRWVGTGPTLEQYF. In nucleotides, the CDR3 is TGTGCCAGCAGCTTACGGTGGGTGGGGACAGGGCCCACCCTCGAGCAGTACTTC.

For the CDR3, the DNA is TGTGCCAGCAGCTTAAACCCAGACGGGAGGGTGACCCAGTACTTC. Protein: CASSLNPDGRVTQYF. The chain joins TRBV7-9 to TRBJ2-5, with 8 positions matching TRBD2. The V and J ends lost 2 bases and 7 bases, in that order; junction bases with no gene match: 9. The germline V gene has CDR1 SEHNR and CDR2 FQNEAQ (reference sequence). This CDR3 region has 15 residues. The complete variable domain, with remaining parts taken from reference TRBV7-9 and TRBJ2-5, reads DTGVSQNPRHKITKRGQNVTFRCDPISEHNRLYWYRQTLGQGPEFLTYFQNEAQLEKSRLLSDRFSAERPKGSFSTLEIQRTEQGDSAMYLCASSLNPDGRVTQYFGPGTRLLVL.

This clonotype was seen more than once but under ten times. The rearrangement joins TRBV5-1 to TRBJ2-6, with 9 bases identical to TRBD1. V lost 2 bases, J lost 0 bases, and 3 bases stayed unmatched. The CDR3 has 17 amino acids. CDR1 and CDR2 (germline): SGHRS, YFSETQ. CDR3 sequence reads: CASSLQGAASGANVLTF. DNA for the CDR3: TGCGCCAGCAGCTTACAGGGGGCGGCCTCTGGGGCCAACGTCCTGACTTTC.

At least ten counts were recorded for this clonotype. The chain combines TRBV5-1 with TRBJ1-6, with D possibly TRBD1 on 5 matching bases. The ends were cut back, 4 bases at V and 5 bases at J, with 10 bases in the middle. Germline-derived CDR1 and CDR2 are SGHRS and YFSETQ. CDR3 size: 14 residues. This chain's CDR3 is CASSREGHNSPLHF. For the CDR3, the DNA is TGCGCCAGCAGCCGAGAGGGACATAATTCACCCCTCCACTTT.

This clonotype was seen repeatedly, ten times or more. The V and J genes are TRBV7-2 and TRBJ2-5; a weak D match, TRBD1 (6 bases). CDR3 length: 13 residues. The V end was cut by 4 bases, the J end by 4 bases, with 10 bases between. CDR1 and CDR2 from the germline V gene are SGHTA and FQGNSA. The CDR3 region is CASSSGHLETQYF. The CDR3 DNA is TGTGCCAGCAGCTCGGGACACCTAGAGACCCAGTACTTC.